These 25 T cell receptor beta chains came from one sample sequenced in a study of OX40 agonist ivuxolimab in advanced cancers. Data came from immunoSEQ multiplex PCR; TCRdb stores just in-frame clones and leaves some out. Of approximately 70,000 clones detected, approximately 92% appear once; the ten largest clones hold approximately 0.49%. The sample here was CD4+ or CD8+ T cells sorted from blood, taken in a trial of the OX40 agonist ivuxolimab. These receptors all come from an adult with an advanced solid tumor such as melanoma, head and neck, liver or kidney cancer.

The CDR3 protein is CASSVASITDTQYF. In DNA form, the CDR3 reads TGTGCCAGCAGCGTAGCCTCAATCACAGATACGCAGTATTTT. The chain carries TRBV9 and TRBJ2-3; D ambiguous. Germline V lookup: CDR1 SGDLS, CDR2 YYNGEE. V shed 0 bases and J shed 2 bases, with 7 bases lying between them. The CDR3 runs to 14 residues.

The CDR3 coding sequence is TGTGCCAGTAGTTATGGACAGCAAGCTGAAGCTTTCTTT. Its protein is CASSYGQQAEAFF. The chain is built from TRBV19 and TRBJ1-1; a weak D match, TRBD1 (6 bases). Germline V gene sequence: CDR1 LNHDA, CDR2 SQIVND (reference sequence). The CDR3 loop spans 13 amino acids. Between the trimmed V and J ends, which lost 5 bases and 6 bases, there was a span of 13 bases.

J is TRBJ2-3 and V is TRBV7-9; D might be TRBD2 (6 bases). Germline V gives CDR1 SEHNR, CDR2 FQNEAQ (reference sequence). This CDR3 region has 17 residues. The germline V and J ends were trimmed by 1 base and 0 bases, with 14 bases remaining between them. The CDR3 is CASSLGLGLTSTDTQYF. The CDR3 nucleotides read TGTGCCAGCAGCTTAGGTCTGGGACTCACTAGCACAGATACGCAGTATTTT.

V gene TRBV7-8 combines with J gene TRBJ2-7; D not resolved. The V gene's germline CDR1 is SGHVS and CDR2 FQNEAQ. This CDR3 contains 12 residues. Trimming took 4 bases from V and 0 from J, leaving 4 bases between them. The DNA for the CDR3 is TGTGCCAGCAGCTCAACCTCCTACGAGCAGTACTTC. Translation gives CASSSTSYEQYF.

The chain employs TRBV5-4 and TRBJ2-2; 9 bases are a match to TRBD2. Germline values: CDR1 SGHNT, CDR2 YYREEE (reference sequence). V was clipped by 2 bases and J by 8 bases; unmatched bases: 7. CDR3 length: 15 amino acids. As DNA, the CDR3 is TGTGCCAGCAGCTTCGGCGGGAGGGCCGGTGGGGAGCTGTTTTTT. This encodes CASSFGGRAGGELFF.

This rearrangement joins TRBV15 to TRBJ2-1; TRBD1 matches at 11 bases. V gave up 2 bases and J gave up 8 bases; unmatched junction bases: 5. This CDR3 spans 15 amino acids. Germline-derived CDR1 and CDR2 are LNHNV and YYDKDF (reference sequence). The CDR3: CATSRWGQGEDEQFF. The CDR3 bases are TGTGCCACCAGCAGATGGGGACAGGGGGAGGATGAGCAGTTCTTC.

The chain joins TRBV4-3 to TRBJ2-1; 10 bases line up with TRBD2. The CDR3 extends over 14 amino acids. Trimming cost V 1 base and J 15 bases; bases outside gene matches: 9. In germline, CDR1 is LGHNA, CDR2 YSLEER. This chain's CDR3 is CASSQVIAGGVVFF. The CDR3 nucleotides read TGCGCCAGCAGCCAAGTGATAGCGGGAGGAGTAGTGTTCTTC.

The V gene is TRBV7-2, the J gene TRBJ1-5; D possibly corresponds to TRBD1 (6 bases). Germline lookup yields CDR1 SGHTA and CDR2 FQGNSA. V lost 5 bases and J 10 bases, leaving 18 bases between the germline ends. The CDR3 has 14 amino acids. The DNA for the CDR3 is TGTGCCAGCAGCGAGGACAGTGATGATCTACCCCAGCATTTT. Protein: CASSEDSDDLPQHF.

The chain is built from TRBV7-9 and TRBJ1-4; perhaps TRBD1 as D (5 bases). The germline CDR1 and CDR2 sequences are SEHNR and FQNEAQ (reference sequence). The CDR3 is 15 residues long. The ends were cut back, 7 bases at V and 8 bases at J, with 20 bases in the middle. The CDR3 protein is CASTIGATEGEKLFF. The CDR3 bases are TGTGCCAGCACCATTGGGGCCACTGAAGGAGAAAAACTGTTTTTT. Full variable domain (remainder filled in from reference TRBV7-9 and TRBJ1-4): DTGVSQNPRHKITKRGQNVTFRCDPISEHNRLYWYRQTLGQGPEFLTYFQNEAQLEKSRLLSDRFSAERPKGSFSTLEIQRTEQGDSAMYLCASTIGATEGEKLFFGSGTQLSVL.

The chain joins TRBV4-1 to TRBJ2-2; weak D call: TRBD1 (6 bases). V lost 0 bases to trimming and J lost 5 bases, with 16 bases between them. Germline V lookup: CDR1 MGHRA, CDR2 YSYEKL. There are 17 residues in the CDR3. The CDR3 DNA is TGCGCCAGCAGCCAAGATCCGCGGCAGGGGTGGACCGGGGAGCTGTTTTTT. Its protein is CASSQDPRQGWTGELFF.

The chain recombines TRBV6-5 with TRBJ2-5, with D possibly matching TRBD1 (5 bases). CDR3 size: 14 residues. Trimming removed 6 bases from V and 5 bases from J, with 16 bases in between. Germline CDR1 reads MNHEY; CDR2 reads SVGAGI. Written as DNA, the CDR3 is TGTGCCAGCAGCCTAGACAGTAACTCGGAGACCCAGTACTTC. This sequence encodes CASSLDSNSETQYF.

This clone was observed a few times. The chain links TRBV6-5 to TRBJ1-2, with D tentatively TRBD1 (5 bases). V dropped 2 bases and J dropped 0 bases, with 7 bases sitting between them. This CDR3 is 14 amino acids long. Looked up from germline, CDR1 is MNHEY and CDR2 is SVGAGI. The CDR3 loop reads CASSYRGTNYGYTF. The CDR3 DNA sequence: TGTGCCAGCAGTTACCGGGGGACTAACTATGGCTACACCTTC.

Comment on this clone: Other DNA sequences of this sample code for an identical CDR3. The CDR3 spells CASSFSGVSTDTQYF. The CDR3 region has the DNA TGTGCCAGCAGCTTTAGCGGGGTCAGCACAGATACGCAGTATTTT. The chain employs TRBV7-3 and TRBJ2-3; 8 bases match TRBD2. This CDR3 spans 15 amino acids. Germline assignment: CDR1 SGHTA and CDR2 FQGTGA. Unmatched junction bases numbered 2, after V lost 3 bases and J lost 0 bases.

Only a few counts were recorded for this clone. V is TRBV5-4 and J is TRBJ2-7; 7 bases line up with TRBD1. V shed 4 bases and J 7 bases; nucleotides not matched to a gene: 8. Germline assignment: CDR1 SGHNT and CDR2 YYREEE (reference sequence). The CDR3 contains 13 residues. This CDR3 reads CASSNRDSREQYF. The CDR3, as DNA: TGTGCCAGCAGCAACCGGGACAGCCGAGAGCAGTACTTC.

The chain uses TRBV7-2 and TRBJ1-3, with D unclear. Per germline, CDR1 SGHTA and CDR2 FQGNSA. V lost 5 bases to trimming and J lost 4 bases, with 3 bases between them. This CDR3 spans 11 amino acids. Here the CDR3 reads CASSRGNTIYF. The DNA for the CDR3 is TGTGCCAGCAGCCGCGGAAACACCATATATTTT.

V usage is TRBV5-1 and J usage is TRBJ2-1; D tentatively fits TRBD1 or TRBD2 (5 bases each). The V gene lost 4 bases and the J gene lost 0 bases, with 14 bases spanning the gap. The CDR3 extends over 16 amino acids. From germline, CDR1 is SGHRS and CDR2 YFSETQ. CDR3: CASSVGTRSSYNEQFF. The CDR3 nucleotides are TGCGCCAGCAGCGTAGGGACCCGTAGCTCCTACAATGAGCAGTTCTTC.

The genes are TRBV14 and TRBJ2-7, with D perhaps matching TRBD2 (5 bases). V was trimmed by 6 bases and J by 2 bases, leaving 17 bases between them. Germline V lookup: CDR1 SGHDN, CDR2 FVKESK. CDR3 length: 15 amino acids. CDR3 residues: CASRPGIGGPYEQYF. The CDR3 DNA is TGTGCCAGCAGACCCGGGATCGGCGGGCCCTACGAGCAGTACTTC.

This clone appeared once. This chain links TRBV6-5 with TRBJ2-7, with 15 bases fitting TRBD2. Trimming cost V 6 bases and J 4 bases; bases outside gene matches: 4. The V gene's germline CDR1 is MNHEY and CDR2 SVGAGI. The CDR3 has 15 amino acids. The CDR3 protein is CASRPGTSGRYEQYF. DNA of the CDR3: TGTGCCAGCAGACCCGGGACTAGCGGGAGGTACGAGCAGTACTTC.

The V and J genes are TRBV7-9 and TRBJ2-5; D may correspond to TRBD1 or TRBD2 (7 bases each). The length of the CDR3 is 18 residues. Trimming stripped 4 bases from V and 5 bases from J, with 26 bases between. Per germline, CDR1 SEHNR and CDR2 FQNEAQ (reference sequence). The CDR3 reads CASSSLEGRQGAGETQYF. CDR3 sequence (DNA): TGTGCCAGCAGCTCGTTAGAGGGGCGACAGGGAGCGGGGGAGACCCAGTACTTC.

The chain joins TRBV7-4 to TRBJ2-7, with TRBD2 as a possible D gene (6 bases). CDR1 SGHVT and CDR2 SQSDAQ come from the germline V gene. With 4 bases removed from V and 0 bases from J, the gap between germline ends came to 13 bases. The CDR3 runs 15 residues. The CDR3, as DNA: TGTGCCAGCAGCTCACGGAGGGTCCACTCCTACGAGCAGTACTTC. This translates into CASSSRRVHSYEQYF.

For the CDR3, the DNA is TGTGCCAGCAGCCAACCCGGACTAGCGGGCTACAATGAGCAGTTCTTC. It encodes CASSQPGLAGYNEQFF. V is TRBV14 and J is TRBJ2-1; TRBD2 aligns across 11 bases. Germline loops: CDR1 SGHDN, CDR2 FVKESK. The V and J ends lost 2 bases and 3 bases, in that order; junction bases with no gene match: 3. This CDR3 spans 16 amino acids.

V and J are TRBV6-6 and TRBJ2-2; unclear D gene. The CDR3 has 15 residues. Trimming took off 5 bases at V and 5 bases at J, with 15 bases between the two ends. Looked up from germline, CDR1 is MNHNY and CDR2 is SVGAGI (reference sequence). The CDR3, as DNA: TGTGCCAGCAGTACCACACGGGCGGATACCGGGGAGCTGTTTTTT. Amino acid sequence: CASSTTRADTGELFF.

In this sample, this clone turned up a few times. The genes are TRBV28 and TRBJ2-3; D gene ambiguous. The germline V and J ends were trimmed by 5 bases and 0 bases, with 6 bases remaining between them. Germline V gene sequence: CDR1 MDHEN, CDR2 SYDVKM. CDR3 length equals 13 residues. CDR3 DNA sequence: TGTGCCAGCAGTACACTCAGCACAGATACGCAGTATTTT. This encodes CASSTLSTDTQYF.

The rearrangement joins TRBV28 to TRBJ2-6; TRBD1 agrees at 8 bases. The CDR3 runs to 16 residues. The V gene end was trimmed by 2 bases and the J gene end by 4 bases; junction bases not matched to a gene: 4. CDR1 MDHEN and CDR2 SYDVKM come from the germline V gene. The CDR3 here is CASSLQGAQGANVLTF. Written as DNA, the CDR3 is TGTGCCAGCAGTTTACAGGGGGCGCAGGGGGCCAACGTCCTGACTTTC.

The chain employs TRBV25-1 and TRBJ1-4; D not certain. Germline-derived CDR1 and CDR2 are MGHDK and SYGVNS. V was cut by 8 bases and J by 3 bases, with 16 bases left in between. The CDR3 sequence is 15 residues long. CDR3 residues: CASLRLGVANEKLFF. Written as DNA, the CDR3 is TGTGCCAGCTTGAGACTCGGGGTAGCTAATGAAAAACTGTTTTTT.